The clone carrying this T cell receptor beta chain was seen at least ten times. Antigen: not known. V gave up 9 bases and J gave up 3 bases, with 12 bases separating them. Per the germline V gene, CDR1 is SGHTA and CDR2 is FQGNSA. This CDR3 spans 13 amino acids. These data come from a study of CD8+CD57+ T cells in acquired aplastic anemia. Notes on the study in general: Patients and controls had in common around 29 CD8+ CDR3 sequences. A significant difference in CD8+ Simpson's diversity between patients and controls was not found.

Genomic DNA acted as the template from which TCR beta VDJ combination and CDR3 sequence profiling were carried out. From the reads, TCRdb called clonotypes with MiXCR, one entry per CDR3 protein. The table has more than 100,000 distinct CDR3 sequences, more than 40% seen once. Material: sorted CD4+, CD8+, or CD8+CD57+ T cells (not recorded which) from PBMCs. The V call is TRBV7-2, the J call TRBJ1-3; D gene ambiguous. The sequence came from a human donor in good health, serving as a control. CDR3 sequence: CASSIQFGNTIYF. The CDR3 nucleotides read TGTGCCAGTAGTATCCAGTTTGGAAACACCATATATTTT.